The next 10 T cell receptor beta chains were all read from a single sample in a study of response to subunit inactivated influenza vaccine. Via MiXCR, TCRdb re-called the RT-PCR reads, giving one row per CDR3 protein. Among roughly 630,000 distinct CDR3 sequences listed, 13% to 15% were seen once. The material was PBMCs from blood, obtained 14 to 15 days before vaccination. The receptors originated from a man aged 45-65 years who received an inactivated influenza vaccine.

This clonotype was detected a few times. The chain employs TRBV7-9 and TRBJ2-1; 9 bases are shared with TRBD2. This CDR3 is built from 15 residues. V dropped 4 bases and J dropped 4; count of bases not matched to a gene: 5. Germline V gene sequence: CDR1 SEHNR, CDR2 FQNEAQ (reference sequence). The CDR3: CASSSTSGRYNEQFF. CDR3 sequence (DNA): TGTGCCAGCAGCTCGACTAGCGGCCGATACAATGAGCAGTTCTTC.

This clonotype was detected ten times or more. V is TRBV29-1 and J is TRBJ1-4; a possible D gene is TRBD1 (6 bases). The CDR3 consists of 13 residues. Trimming shortened V by 7 bases and J by 7 bases, and 16 bases separated the two germline ends. Germline V gene data show CDR1 as SQVTM and CDR2 as ANQGSEA. CDR3 in amino acids: CSAGGGASEKLFF. The CDR3 nucleotides are TGCAGCGCCGGTGGGGGGGCCTCTGAAAAACTGTTTTTT.

This clonotype showed up just a few times. This chain joins TRBV5-1 and TRBJ1-3; no definite D call. V was clipped by 9 bases and J by 0 bases, with 13 bases between them. The CDR3 consists of 14 residues. CDR1 is SGHRS and CDR2 is YFSETQ in the germline V gene. The CDR3 sequence is CATRPEVSGNTIYF. The CDR3 coding sequence is TGCGCCACTCGCCCCGAAGTCTCTGGAAACACCATATATTTT.

This clonotype has a count of ten or more. V and J are TRBV7-9 and TRBJ2-5; 10 positions agree with TRBD1. The V segment lost 6 bases and the J segment 7 bases; nucleotides outside the gene matches: 8. The CDR3 is 14 amino acids. Per the germline V gene, CDR1 is SEHNR and CDR2 is FQNEAQ (reference sequence). As DNA, the CDR3 is TGTGCCAGCAGACAGGACAGGGGGTTAGGGACCCAGTACTTC. Residues: CASRQDRGLGTQYF.

In this sample, this clonotype turned up many times. The rearrangement uses TRBV12-3 or TRBV12-4 and TRBJ2-2; no definite D call. The CDR3 has 15 residues. Trimming removed 6 bases at V and 5 bases at J, with 16 bases between. The CDR3 nucleotides read TGTGCCAGCAGCCCAAGCGTCGGGCGGACCGGGGAGCTGTTTTTT. As protein: CASSPSVGRTGELFF.

In its sample, this clonotype was seen many times. The chain is built from TRBV7-9 and TRBJ2-1; D gene uncertain. Germline V gives CDR1 SEHNR, CDR2 FQNEAQ (reference sequence). The CDR3 spans 13 residues. With 0 bases removed from V and 8 bases from J, the gap between germline ends came to 8 bases. DNA for the CDR3: TGTGCCAGCAGCTTAGCGTACGGTGATGAGCAGTTCTTC. Amino acid sequence: CASSLAYGDEQFF.

The chain links TRBV19 to TRBJ2-7; D possibly corresponds to TRBD2 (5 bases). The germline V gene encodes CDR1 LNHDA and CDR2 SQIVND (reference sequence). Trimming took off 5 bases at V and 1 base at J, with 9 bases between the two ends. The CDR3 extends over 13 amino acids. CDR3 region: CASSFSASYEQYF. As DNA, the CDR3 is TGTGCCAGTAGTTTTAGCGCGTCCTACGAGCAGTACTTC.

The V gene is TRBV12-3 or TRBV12-4, the J gene TRBJ2-7; 8 bases match TRBD2. J was trimmed by 6 bases and V by 3 bases; bases with no gene match: 7. The CDR3 consists of 14 residues. CDR3 loop: CASSFGTSGFEQYF. In nucleotides, the CDR3 is TGTGCCAGCAGTTTCGGCACTAGCGGCTTCGAGCAGTACTTC.

With regard to this clonotype: This may be a read error: a much more frequent sequence differs by one nucleotide. The chain uses TRBV27 and TRBJ2-7; D is unresolved. The CDR3 runs 16 residues. CDR1 is MNHEY and CDR2 is SMNVEV in the germline V gene (reference sequence). Trimming shortened V by 4 bases and J by 0 bases, and 16 bases separated the two germline ends. CDR3 amino acids: CASSSDLRPPSYEQYF. CDR3 in DNA: TGTGCCAGCAGTTCCGATCTCAGGCCCCCCTCCTACGAGCAGTACTTC.

V and J are TRBV5-1 and TRBJ2-7; 7 positions match TRBD1. With 3 bases clipped from V and 0 bases from J, the junction kept 6 bases outside the gene matches. There are 15 residues in the CDR3. Looked up from germline, CDR1 is SGHRS and CDR2 is YFSETQ. CDR3 nucleotides: TGCGCCAGCAGCTGGGACAGACAGAGCTCCTACGAGCAGTACTTC. It codes for CASSWDRQSSYEQYF. Complete variable domain (other parts from reference TRBV5-1 and TRBJ2-7): KAGVTQTPRYLIKTRGQQVTLSCSPISGHRSVSWYQQTPGQGLQFLFEYFSETQRNKGNFPGRFSGRQFSNSRSEMNVSTLELGDSALYLCASSWDRQSSYEQYFGPGTRLTVT.